The present TCR beta chain was sequenced within a study of cytomegalovirus exposure and HLA in healthy donors. General study points: In a later analysis, compared with equally common non-associated chains, HLA-associated beta chains were more expanded. A missense DCLRE1C variant was associated with V- and J-gene trimming of TCR beta chains in a later analysis, and an independent cohort replicated the association. Productive rates of about 87% or about 30% were seen for most TCR beta V segments in an earlier analysis.

Nominal health characterized the donors when sampled, though unrecorded immune exposures were likely. Trimming removed 2 bases at V and 5 bases at J, with 6 bases between. CDR1 is GTSNPN, CDR2 SVGIG, per germline (reference sequence). The CDR3 totals 11 residues. PCR was performed using 60 Vbeta and 13 Jbeta primers. Assay used: immunoSEQ multiplex PCR; TCRdb lists only in-frame clones, some missing. The sample has 120,000 to 150,000 clones, roughly four fifths seen once; the top ten hold roughly 3.1%. As to this clone: What it binds is not known.

The chain combines TRBV30 with TRBJ1-1; D not resolved. Sequenced material: PBMCs. This receptor was identified in a man aged 18 to 29 in good health and CMV-seropositive. CDR3 residues: CAWSRGTEAFF. CDR3 coding DNA: TGTGCCTGGAGTCGAGGTACTGAAGCTTTCTTT.